This TCR beta chain was sequenced in a study of T-cell reconstitution after alpha-beta-depleted transplantation in children. A library of TCRbeta sequences, prepared with unique molecular identifiers, was generated. From the PCR reads, TCRdb called clonotypes with MiXCR, one entry per CDR3 protein. The sample has roughly 500,000 distinct CDR3 sequences; 32% are singletons. This clonotype was seen more than once but under ten times. This CDR3 is 14 amino acids long. V lost 4 bases and J lost 7; bases outside the gene matches: 6. Germline CDR1 is LGHNT and CDR2 is FRNRAP. The material sequenced was PBMCs from the stem cell graft donor, taken from the stem cell graft. This TCR was sampled from a human donor who donated a stem cell graft to a child with aplastic anemia. The chain carries TRBV12-5 and TRBJ2-1; 8 positions match TRBD1. The CDR3 spells CASGSGGIGNEQFF. The CDR3 DNA reads as TGTGCTAGTGGTTCAGGGGGCATCGGGAATGAGCAGTTCTTC.